This T cell receptor (beta chain) was sequenced for a study of blood T cell repertoires in COVID-19. Whole-study context: PBMCs, B-cell-depleted T cells, or T cells provided the cDNA or gDNA that made up the material.

Clones were sequenced by immunoSEQ multiplex PCR, and TCRdb holds only the in-frame ones, with some missing. The sample carries a few hundred thousand clones, 65% to 90% recorded once. V was pared by 5 bases and J by 0 bases, with 8 bases between. This CDR3 is 14 amino acids long. The germline gives CDR1 SGHVS, CDR2 FNYEAQ. A few counts support this clone. Those enrolled, adults aged about 18 to 89 years, came from fewer than 25 US areas. Recovered participants had two consecutive negative NP/OP PCR tests, healthcare professional clearance, or symptom resolution. Sequenced input: PBMCs or T cells enriched from blood (not recorded which). The V call is TRBV7-6, the J call TRBJ1-3, with D hard to call. The sequence derives from a woman between 18 and 29 years old who had recovered from COVID-19. CDR3 protein: CASSPSSSGNTIYF. In DNA, the CDR3 is TGTGCCAGCAGCCCGTCTAGCTCTGGAAACACCATATATTTT.